Presented here are 18 T cell receptor beta chains from one specimen sequenced in a study of Ad26.COV2.S vaccination and SARS-CoV-2 variants. Profiling relied on immunoSEQ multiplex PCR, and the TCRdb table lists in-frame clones only, not all of them. This table has about 280,000 clones, about 90% appearing once. Treatment given: 19 received Ad26.COV2.S at low or high dose, single or two shots; roughly 5 received placebo; per-sample allocation not given. Collection of samples fell on day 63 after the first vaccine or placebo injection. The sample here was peripheral blood, taken in a trial of Ad26.COV2.S vaccine versus placebo. Every receptor here comes from a person between 18 and 65 years old who received the Ad26.COV2.S COVID-19 vaccine or a placebo.

The V gene is TRBV7-2, the J gene TRBJ2-7; D might be TRBD1 (6 bases). V lost 5 bases and J 0 bases, leaving 14 bases between the germline ends. The length of the CDR3 is 15 residues. The germline V gene encodes CDR1 SGHTA and CDR2 FQGNSA. CDR3 sequence reads: CASSTSDRSSYEQYF. CDR3 coding DNA: TGTGCCAGCAGCACTTCTGACAGGAGCTCCTACGAGCAGTACTTC. Supplemented by reference TRBV7-2 and TRBJ2-7, the full variable domain reads GAGVSQSPSNKVTEKGKDVELRCDPISGHTALYWYRQSLGQGLEFLIYFQGNSAPDKSGLPSDRFSAERTGGSVSTLTIQRTQQEDSAVYLCASSTSDRSSYEQYFGPGTRLTVT.

This chain links TRBV7-9 with TRBJ1-5; unclear D gene. V lost 0 bases to trimming and J lost 4 bases, with 10 bases between them. The CDR3 covers 15 residues. Germline V gene data show CDR1 as SEHNR and CDR2 as FQNEAQ (reference sequence). The CDR3 protein is CASSLATAYNQPQHF. The CDR3 nucleotides are TGTGCCAGCAGCTTAGCAACCGCCTATAATCAGCCCCAGCATTTT.

The rearrangement uses TRBV12-3 or TRBV12-4 and TRBJ1-2; 7 nucleotides align to TRBD1. V lost 3 bases to trimming and J lost 7 bases; unmatched junction nucleotides: 5. The CDR3 loop spans 13 amino acids. As DNA, the CDR3 is TGTGCCAGCAGTTTTGCAGGGGGAGGTGGCTACACCTTC. Protein product: CASSFAGGGGYTF.

The J gene is TRBJ1-1, the V gene TRBV5-4; 9 bases match TRBD1. The CDR3 runs 15 residues. Germline lookup yields CDR1 SGHNT and CDR2 YYREEE (reference sequence). V lost 4 bases to trimming and J lost 4 bases; unmatched junction nucleotides: 8. The chain's CDR3 is CASSPGQGEGTEAFF. DNA for the CDR3: TGTGCCAGCAGCCCGGGACAGGGAGAGGGCACTGAAGCTTTCTTT.

J is TRBJ1-5 and V is TRBV12-3 or TRBV12-4, with D unclear. V was cut by 6 bases and J by 6 bases, with 9 bases left in between. CDR3 size: 12 residues. In DNA, the CDR3 is TGTGCCAGCAGGAGGACCCTTCAGCCCCAGCATTTT. Its translation: CASRRTLQPQHF.

V is TRBV30 and J is TRBJ1-5; 7 nucleotides agree with TRBD1. Unmatched junction bases numbered 8, after V lost 1 base and J lost 5 bases. This CDR3 comprises 15 residues. CDR1 is GTSNPN, CDR2 SVGIG, per germline (reference sequence). CDR3 bases: TGTGCCTGGAGTGCCAGGGGGGACAGCTATCAGCCCCAGCATTTT. This sequence encodes CAWSARGDSYQPQHF.

V usage is TRBV7-9 and J usage is TRBJ2-3; 7 bases agree with TRBD1. The germline CDR1 and CDR2 sequences are SEHNR and FQNEAQ (reference sequence). V was pared by 6 bases and J by 1 base, with 4 bases of the junction left unmatched. This CDR3 has 14 residues. The CDR3 loop reads CASSKGAGTDTQYF. The CDR3 DNA sequence: TGTGCCAGCAGTAAGGGGGCAGGCACAGATACGCAGTATTTT.

As concerns this clone: The same CDR3 also results from other DNA sequences found in this sample. The chain employs TRBV30 and TRBJ1-3; unclear D gene. The V gene's germline CDR1 is GTSNPN and CDR2 SVGIG (reference sequence). Deletions cut 1 base from V and 3 bases from J, with 1 base between. CDR3 length equals 11 residues. Here the CDR3 reads CAWSGGNTIYF. CDR3 bases: TGTGCCTGGAGTGGTGGAAACACCATATATTTT.

This chain uses TRBV5-1 with TRBJ2-7; perhaps TRBD1 as D (6 bases). CDR1 is SGHRS and CDR2 is YFSETQ in the germline V gene. The CDR3 totals 14 residues. With 2 bases removed from V and 6 bases from J, the gap between germline ends came to 15 bases. CDR3 nucleotides: TGCGCCAGCAGCTTCCCAGGGGCGCAGCTCGAGCAGTACTTC. Amino acid sequence: CASSFPGAQLEQYF.

V is TRBV7-9 and J is TRBJ2-5; D unresolved. The CDR3 covers 14 residues. In germline, CDR1 is SEHNR, CDR2 FQNEAQ (reference sequence). Trimming took off 1 base at V and 1 base at J, with 7 bases between the two ends. DNA of the CDR3: TGTGCCAGCAGCTTAGGGCTACCCCAAGAGACCCAGTACTTC. Its protein is CASSLGLPQETQYF. The whole variable domain, remainder taken from reference TRBV7-9 and TRBJ2-5, is DTGVSQNPRHKITKRGQNVTFRCDPISEHNRLYWYRQTLGQGPEFLTYFQNEAQLEKSRLLSDRFSAERPKGSFSTLEIQRTEQGDSAMYLCASSLGLPQETQYFGPGTRLLVL.

This chain joins TRBV15 and TRBJ2-5; weak D call: TRBD2 (6 bases). V gave up 1 base and J gave up 5 bases, with 11 bases separating them. Germline CDR1 reads LNHNV; CDR2 reads YYDKDF (reference sequence). The CDR3 has 14 residues. The CDR3 DNA follows: TGTGCCACCAGCAGAGTATCGGAGGGGGAGACCCAGTACTTC. It specifies CATSRVSEGETQYF. The full variable domain, rest sourced from reference TRBV15 and TRBJ2-5, is DAMVIQNPRYQVTQFGKPVTLSCSQTLNHNVMYWYQQKSSQAPKLLFHYYDKDFNNEADTPDNFQSRRPNTSFCFLDIRSPGLGDTAMYLCATSRVSEGETQYFGPGTRLLVL.

This clone has more than one count but fewer than ten. The chain is built from TRBV30 and TRBJ1-3; TRBD1 agrees at 8 bases. Looked up from germline, CDR1 is GTSNPN and CDR2 is SVGIG (reference sequence). CDR3 length equals 14 residues. Trimming cost V 4 bases and J 8 bases; bases outside gene matches: 10. CDR3 in DNA: TGTGCCTGGACCACCGGACAGGGAACAGACACCATATATTTT. It encodes CAWTTGQGTDTIYF.

The rearrangement joins TRBV7-2 to TRBJ1-2; 7 bases fit TRBD1. V trimming: 5 bases; J trimming: 2 bases; junction bases outside the gene matches: 8. This CDR3 contains 15 residues. CDR1 is SGHTA and CDR2 is FQGNSA in the germline V gene. Here the CDR3 DNA reads TGTGCCAGCAGCCCCTGGGCGGGACAGAACTATGGCTACACCTTC. Protein: CASSPWAGQNYGYTF.

This clone was detected once. This chain joins TRBV6-5 and TRBJ2-7; D is unclear. The CDR3 contains 14 residues. Trimming stripped 1 base from V and 3 bases from J, with 10 bases between. Looked up from germline, CDR1 is MNHEY and CDR2 is SVGAGI. CDR3 sequence reads: CASSYLGRSYEQYF. The CDR3 DNA reads as TGTGCCAGCAGTTACTTAGGACGGAGCTACGAGCAGTACTTC.

The chain has TRBV19 and TRBJ2-4; D may be TRBD2 (5 bases). The germline V gene encodes CDR1 LNHDA and CDR2 SQIVND (reference sequence). V dropped 4 bases and J dropped 0 bases, with 10 bases sitting between them. The CDR3 length is 15 residues. CDR3: CASSTDGLAKNIQYF. The CDR3 region has the DNA TGTGCCAGTAGTACGGACGGACTAGCCAAAAACATTCAGTACTTC.

This chain joins TRBV27 and TRBJ1-1; D not certain. This CDR3 is built from 15 residues. In germline, CDR1 is MNHEY, CDR2 SMNVEV (reference sequence). V was trimmed by 3 bases and J by 2 bases, leaving 13 bases between them. The CDR3 bases are TGTGCCAGCAGTTTGAGACTGGGCCTTAACACTGAAGCTTTCTTT. Its protein is CASSLRLGLNTEAFF.

The rearrangement links TRBV25-1 to TRBJ2-4; D is unclear. Looked up from germline, CDR1 is MGHDK and CDR2 is SYGVNS. The CDR3 spans 15 residues. V was trimmed by 2 bases and J by 4 bases, leaving 12 bases between them. The CDR3 spells CASSEERAQKNIQYF. The CDR3 DNA reads TGTGCCAGCAGTGAAGAGCGTGCCCAAAAAAACATTCAGTACTTC.

The rearrangement uses TRBV7-2 and TRBJ1-1; D is perhaps TRBD1 (6 bases). This CDR3 contains 19 residues. V lost 5 bases and J 1 base, leaving 26 bases between the germline ends. Looked up from germline, CDR1 is SGHTA and CDR2 is FQGNSA. The CDR3 DNA reads as TGTGCCAGCAGCCCCTTGGGGGGGGCCCCTCTTGGGGGGAACACTGAAGCTTTCTTT. Amino acids: CASSPLGGAPLGGNTEAFF.